Described below is a single TCR beta chain sequence and its context. This sample is drawn from a study of blood T cells in healthy people across ages. There are 14 residues in the CDR3. Alongside a J-beta primer mix, a sample-barcoded 5' primer served in a second PCR lasting 7 to 11 cycles. TCRdb re-called the 5' RACE reads through MiXCR, storing one row per CDR3 protein. Of around 990,000 distinct CDR3 sequences detected, less than 45% appear once; the ten largest clones hold roughly 13%. The TCR originated in a young man in good health. Sequencing input: blood. This sequence joins TRBV12-3 or TRBV12-4 and TRBJ2-1; the D is unclear. The last part of the DNA fits TRBJ2-7 better; the J call may be wrong. The CDR3 DNA is TGTGCCAGCAGTGTATCCTACCCTGACAATGAGCAGTACTTC. This codes for CASSVSYPDNEQYF.